The next 28 T cell receptor beta chains were all read from a single sample in a study of T cell responses to AZD1222 COVID-19 vaccine. Data came from immunoSEQ multiplex PCR; TCRdb stores just in-frame clones and leaves some out. The sample has 150,000 to 200,000 clones, around nine tenths seen once. The sequencing here drew on peripheral blood, taken on day 0 of AZD1222 vaccination. Receptors were obtained from an adult in good health.

V is TRBV28 and J is TRBJ2-1, with TRBD2 as a possible D gene (5 bases). Trimming shortened V by 6 bases and J by 7 bases, and 10 bases separated the two germline ends. The CDR3 runs to 12 residues. CDR1 and CDR2 (germline): MDHEN, SYDVKM. This chain's CDR3 is CASSRTGNEQFF. The CDR3 region has the DNA TGTGCCAGCAGCCGTACGGGAAATGAGCAGTTCTTC.

The rearrangement links TRBV7-2 to TRBJ1-1, with a tentative D call TRBD1 (5 bases). This CDR3 contains 13 residues. The V gene's germline CDR1 is SGHTA and CDR2 FQGNSA. V was clipped by 5 bases and J by 4 bases, with 11 bases between them. The CDR3, as DNA: TGTGCCAGCAGCCAGGGCTCGGCCACTGAAGCTTTCTTT. This encodes CASSQGSATEAFF.

The genes are TRBV5-4 and TRBJ2-3, with a possible D match to TRBD2 (6 bases). With 4 bases removed from V and 1 base from J, the gap between germline ends came to 13 bases. Germline CDR1 and CDR2: SGHNT and YYREEE (reference sequence). This CDR3 region has 15 residues. In nucleotides, the CDR3 is TGTGCCAGCAGCGGGCACGGGACTGGCACAGATACGCAGTATTTT. It is translated as CASSGHGTGTDTQYF.

The V and J genes are TRBV5-1 and TRBJ1-2; 7 bases line up with TRBD1. This CDR3 is built from 17 residues. CDR1 is SGHRS, CDR2 YFSETQ, per germline. J lost 5 bases, V lost 3 bases, and 16 bases had no gene match. CDR3 amino acids: CASSSRQGGGSGYGYTF. CDR3 nucleotide sequence: TGCGCCAGCAGCTCACGACAGGGCGGGGGTAGTGGGTATGGCTACACCTTC.

The genes are TRBV28 and TRBJ2-7; possible D gene TRBD1, 5 bases. The CDR3 runs 13 residues. The V end was cut by 7 bases, the J end by 6 bases, with 16 bases between. Per the germline V gene, CDR1 is MDHEN and CDR2 is SYDVKM. CDR3 residues: CASTNPARGEQYF. The CDR3 nucleotides read TGTGCCAGCACTAATCCGGCTAGGGGCGAGCAGTACTTC.

The chain is built from TRBV11-1 and TRBJ1-2, with 9 bases fitting TRBD1. CDR1 SGHAT and CDR2 FQDESV come from the germline V gene (reference sequence). Trimming cost V 0 bases and J 6 bases; bases outside gene matches: 2. This CDR3 region has 14 residues. In nucleotides, the CDR3 is TGTGCCAGCAGCTTAGCGGACAGGGGTAATGGCTACACCTTC. As protein: CASSLADRGNGYTF.

The chain carries TRBV18 and TRBJ1-5; no firm D call. The CDR3 sequence is 16 residues long. Germline assignment: CDR1 KGHSH and CDR2 LQKENI. The V end was cut by 6 bases, the J end by 2 bases, with 17 bases between. The CDR3 is CASSRDRMRGNQPQHF. In DNA form, the CDR3 reads TGTGCCAGCTCGCGTGATCGGATGAGGGGCAATCAGCCCCAGCATTTT.

The chain couples TRBV4-2 to TRBJ2-5, with 11 bases aligning to TRBD2. The V gene end was trimmed by 2 bases and the J gene end by 3 bases; junction bases not matched to a gene: 17. This CDR3 contains 20 residues. Germline V lookup: CDR1 LGHNA, CDR2 YNFKEQ. Here the CDR3 reads CASSQFAPASGGPQKETQYF. The CDR3 DNA follows: TGTGCCAGCAGCCAATTCGCACCTGCTAGCGGGGGGCCTCAAAAAGAGACCCAGTACTTC.

The sample holds one count of this clone. The chain joins TRBV30 to TRBJ1-3; 9 nucleotides align to TRBD1. Germline CDR1 GTSNPN, CDR2 SVGIG (reference sequence). Trimming at V came to 0 bases and at J to 0 bases, leaving 12 bases not matched to a gene. The CDR3 runs to 19 residues. The CDR3 reads CAWSVGTGTTSISGNTIYF. In DNA, the CDR3 is TGTGCCTGGAGTGTCGGGACAGGGACCACGTCGATCTCTGGAAACACCATATATTTT.

This clone was observed a handful of times. This chain joins TRBV7-2 and TRBJ1-2; no firm D call. Trimming left V 1 base short and J 5 bases short, with 11 bases between. CDR3 size: 14 residues. Looked up from germline, CDR1 is SGHTA and CDR2 is FQGNSA. The CDR3 spells CASSLGEGGYGYTF. The CDR3 DNA reads as TGTGCCAGCAGCTTAGGGGAGGGAGGTTATGGCTACACCTTC.

The rearrangement links TRBV3-1 (or the pseudogene TRBV3-2) to TRBJ2-3; 8 bases align to TRBD2. Trimming took 0 bases from V and 2 from J; bases not matched to a gene: 10. Per the germline V gene, CDR1 is LGHDT and CDR2 is YNNKEL (reference sequence). The CDR3 length is 18 residues. CDR3 loop: CASSQDPLTGGYTDTQYF. CDR3 DNA sequence: TGTGCCAGCAGCCAAGATCCTCTAACGGGGGGGTACACAGATACGCAGTATTTT.

This rearrangement joins TRBV27 to TRBJ2-7; TRBD2 agrees at 8 bases. The CDR3 is 16 residues long. Germline-derived CDR1 and CDR2 are MNHEY and SMNVEV (reference sequence). Trimming at V came to 1 base and at J to 4 bases, leaving 9 bases not matched to a gene. The CDR3 bases are TGTGCCAGCAGTTTATGGGTGACTAGCGACCGATACGAGCAGTACTTC. This sequence encodes CASSLWVTSDRYEQYF.

V is TRBV7-2 and J is TRBJ2-3; TRBD1 matches at 8 bases. Germline CDR1 reads SGHTA; CDR2 reads FQGNSA. CDR3 length: 15 residues. Trimming cost V 7 bases and J 5 bases; bases outside gene matches: 11. CDR3 region: CASTTNRGAGDTQYF. As DNA, the CDR3 is TGTGCCAGCACTACCAACAGGGGGGCCGGAGATACGCAGTATTTT.

The gene calls are TRBV7-6 and TRBJ2-3; D remains ambiguous. This CDR3 contains 13 residues. CDR1 and CDR2 (germline): SGHVS, FNYEAQ. Trimming removed 1 base at V and 5 bases at J, with 7 bases between. The CDR3 loop is CASSLDLVDTQYF. CDR3 nucleotides: TGTGCCAGCAGCTTAGATCTTGTAGATACGCAGTATTTT.

This clone was counted only a few times. This chain links TRBV5-1 with TRBJ1-6, with 7 bases that match TRBD1. Unmatched junction bases numbered 7, after V lost 0 bases and J lost 10 bases. Per the germline V gene, CDR1 is SGHRS and CDR2 is YFSETQ. CDR3 size: 15 residues. The CDR3 is CASSLATGANSPLHF. Written as DNA, the CDR3 is TGCGCCAGCAGCTTGGCAACAGGGGCTAACTCACCCCTCCACTTT.

The chain has TRBV18 and TRBJ2-7, with D unclear. V shed 3 bases and J shed 2 bases, with 14 bases lying between them. Germline CDR1 and CDR2: KGHSH and LQKENI. This CDR3 region has 15 residues. For the CDR3, the DNA is TGTGCCAGCTCACCTGGACCGACACCGACCTACGAGCAGTACTTC. Translated: CASSPGPTPTYEQYF.

The chain couples TRBV7-3 to TRBJ2-1; D may be TRBD2 (6 bases). The CDR3 runs to 17 residues. CDR1 SGHTA and CDR2 FQGTGA come from the germline V gene. V was pared by 4 bases and J by 2 bases, with 18 bases between. The CDR3 coding sequence is TGTGCCAGCAGCTCGGTTAGCGGAGCAAGTACCTACAATGAGCAGTTCTTC. This encodes CASSSVSGASTYNEQFF.

The chain uses TRBV30 and TRBJ1-4, with 7 bases aligning to TRBD1. This CDR3 comprises 13 residues. The V gene end was trimmed by 7 bases and the J gene end by 6 bases; junction bases not matched to a gene: 8. The germline V gene encodes CDR1 GTSNPN and CDR2 SVGIG (reference sequence). The CDR3 bases are TGTGCCTCCCGGGACAGCATAGATGAAAAACTGTTTTTT. Translating gives CASRDSIDEKLFF.

The rearrangement joins TRBV18 to TRBJ1-4; possible D gene TRBD1, 6 bases. The V gene lost 2 bases and the J gene lost 5 bases, with 12 bases spanning the gap. CDR1 and CDR2 from the germline V gene are KGHSH and LQKENI. The CDR3 loop spans 15 amino acids. CDR3 DNA sequence: TGTGCCAGCTCACCATTGATGGACAGCAATGAAAAACTGTTTTTT. This codes for CASSPLMDSNEKLFF.

The genes are TRBV7-6 and TRBJ2-1, with D perhaps TRBD1 or TRBD2 (6 bases each). Trimming stripped 1 base from V and 4 bases from J, with 20 bases between. CDR1 is SGHVS and CDR2 is FNYEAQ in the germline V gene. CDR3 length: 18 amino acids. CDR3 nucleotides: TGTGCCAGCAGCTTAGGATCCGGGGGCCAGGGACCTTACAATGAGCAGTTCTTC. Protein sequence: CASSLGSGGQGPYNEQFF.

The J gene is TRBJ1-5, the V gene TRBV19, with a possible D match to TRBD1 (5 bases). This CDR3 comprises 18 residues. Germline V lookup: CDR1 LNHDA, CDR2 SQIVND (reference sequence). V lost 3 bases and J lost 3, with 21 bases in between. CDR3 nucleotides: TGTGCCAGTAGTATCAGCTACCCCCTCACAGGACCCAATCAGCCCCAGCATTTT. Its protein product is CASSISYPLTGPNQPQHF. The variable domain in full, completed from reference TRBV19 and TRBJ1-5, reads DGGITQSPKYLFRKEGQNVTLSCEQNLNHDAMYWYRQDPGQGLRLIYYSQIVNDFQKGDIAEGYSVSREKKESFPLTVTSAQKNPTAFYLCASSISYPLTGPNQPQHFGDGTRLSIL.

The V gene is TRBV2, the J gene TRBJ2-2; D could derive from TRBD1 or TRBD2 (6 bases each). Trimming removed 7 bases from V and 6 bases from J, with 15 bases in between. CDR1 is SNHLY, CDR2 FYNNEI, per germline. This CDR3 contains 14 residues. CDR3 nucleotide sequence: TGTGCCAGCACGCGACCAGGGGAGGCCGGGGAGCTGTTTTTT. It codes for CASTRPGEAGELFF. Full variable domain (outside the CDR3, taken from reference TRBV2 and TRBJ2-2): EPEVTQTPSHQVTQMGQEVILRCVPISNHLYFYWYRQILGQKVEFLVSFYNNEISEKSEIFDDQFSVERPDGSNFTLKIRSTKLEDSAMYFCASTRPGEAGELFFGEGSRLTVL.

This chain connects TRBV19 to TRBJ1-5; 10 bases match TRBD1. The trim removed 4 bases at V and 1 base at J, leaving 4 bases unmatched. The CDR3 sequence is 16 residues long. Germline values: CDR1 LNHDA, CDR2 SQIVND (reference sequence). The CDR3 DNA reads as TGTGCCAGTAGTACCGGACAGGGGGGCAGCAATCAGCCCCAGCATTTT. Translating it yields CASSTGQGGSNQPQHF.

The rearrangement uses TRBV9 and TRBJ2-3; D unresolved. Germline CDR1 is SGDLS and CDR2 is YYNGEE. The CDR3 has 14 residues. The V end was cut by 3 bases, the J end by 4 bases, with 12 bases between. CDR3 sequence (DNA): TGTGCCAGCAGCGGACTGATGCAGGCAGATACGCAGTATTTT. This encodes CASSGLMQADTQYF.

The J gene is TRBJ2-1, the V gene TRBV9, with 7 bases that match TRBD1. Germline loops: CDR1 SGDLS, CDR2 YYNGEE. This CDR3 spans 16 amino acids. Trimming at V came to 4 bases and at J to 4 bases, leaving 11 bases not matched to a gene. The CDR3 coding sequence is TGTGCCAGCAGCCCCCGACAGGGAGACTCTTACAATGAGCAGTTCTTC. Translated: CASSPRQGDSYNEQFF.

This clone occurred a few times. The chain employs TRBV28 and TRBJ2-1; D is tentatively TRBD1 or TRBD2 (7 bases each). The CDR3 extends over 17 amino acids. Germline V CDR1 and CDR2: MDHEN, SYDVKM. The V end lost 3 bases, the J end lost 7 bases, and 22 bases lay between the germline ends. The CDR3 here is CASSFDRERGRGNEQFF. The CDR3 DNA is TGTGCCAGCAGTTTCGATAGGGAGAGGGGGCGGGGGAATGAGCAGTTCTTC.

This sequence joins TRBV4-1 and TRBJ1-1, with 11 bases that match TRBD1. The V and J ends lost 4 bases and 5 bases, in that order; junction bases with no gene match: 6. The CDR3 runs to 15 residues. Germline CDR1 reads MGHRA; CDR2 reads YSYEKL. As DNA, the CDR3 is TGCGCCAGCAGCCTAAGGACAGGGGGCAGGACTGAAGCTTTCTTT. This gives the protein CASSLRTGGRTEAFF.

V usage is TRBV6-2 or TRBV6-3 and J usage is TRBJ1-2; D gene unclear. Germline values: CDR1 MNHEY, CDR2 SVGEGT. The V end was cut by 2 bases, the J end by 4 bases, with 14 bases between. The CDR3 spans 15 residues. Here the CDR3 reads CASSYLDSRGYGYTF. CDR3 in DNA: TGTGCCAGCAGTTACCTCGATAGTCGAGGCTATGGCTACACCTTC.